Listed below are T cell receptor beta chains from one sample, sequenced in a study of vaccination and CD4 T cells after COVID-19. Their specific antigens are unknown. TCRdb used MiXCR to reprocess the PCR reads, holding one entry per CDR3 protein. Here the sample spans more than 20,000 distinct CDR3 sequences, roughly 40% being singletons. The sequenced material came from CD4+ T cells from blood, cultured in vitro. The receptors originated from a human donor who had recovered from COVID-19. Each CDR3 is given with its conserved first and last residue. D genes are given only for firm matches. Size is stated for part of the rows, as once, few or many counts, or as a class when the clone is expanded.

J,V,size,D,DNA,CDR3
TRBJ1-5,TRBV6-1,few,-,TGTGCCAGCGTCACGGGGTACCGCAATCAGCCCCAGCATTTT,CASVTGYRNQPQHF
TRBJ2-3,TRBV5-4,-,TRBD2,TGTGCCAGCAGCTTAGGGACTAGCGGGACGGCAGATACGCAGTATTTT,CASSLGTSGTADTQYF
TRBJ1-1,TRBV7-2,-,-,TGCGCCAGCAGCCTAGGTCAGTTCCGGGGTAAGGCTGAAGCTTTCTTT,CASSLGQFRGKAEAFF
TRBJ2-1,TRBV20-1,few,TRBD1,TGCAGTGCTAGAGACACTGGGACAGGGATAGTTCATGAGCAGTTCTTC,CSARDTGTGIVHEQFF
TRBJ2-1,TRBV19,-,-,TGTGCCAGTGGGGTAAGGGGTAGGAATGAGCAGTTCTTC,CASGVRGRNEQFF
TRBJ1-5,TRBV20-1,-,-,TGCAGTGTTGGACGGGGGGCCCCCAATCAGCCCCAGCATTTT,CSVGRGAPNQPQHF
TRBJ1-5,TRBV20-1,once,-,TGCAGTGCTAGAGTAGTGGGATATAGCAATCAGCCCCAGCATTTT,CSARVVGYSNQPQHF
TRBJ2-3,TRBV6-1,-,-,TGTGCCACACTTCGGGGCGCCCCTAGCACAGATACGCAGTATTTT,CATLRGAPSTDTQYF
TRBJ2-2,TRBV4-2,-,TRBD2,TGTGCCAGCAGCCAAGATGGGACTAGCGGGACGAACACCGGGGAGCTGTTTTTT,CASSQDGTSGTNTGELFF
TRBJ2-6,TRBV7-9,few,TRBD2,TGTGCCAGCAGCTTATTCTTTCTAGCGGGGGTCTCTGGGGCCAACGTCCTGACTTTC,CASSLFFLAGVSGANVLTF
TRBJ2-1,TRBV28,-,-,TGTGCCAGCAGTTTATTAAGGAATGAGCAGTTCTTC,CASSLLRNEQFF
TRBJ2-7,TRBV4-1,few,TRBD2,TGCGCCAGCAGCCAAGTAACTAGCGGGGGGGACTACGAGCAGTACTTC,CASSQVTSGGDYEQYF
TRBJ2-1,TRBV7-8,few,-,TGTGCCAGCAGCTTAGCGAATTACAATGAGCAGTTCTTC,CASSLANYNEQFF
TRBJ2-3,TRBV20-1,-,-,TGCAGTGCCCCAGAGCGGCCAGGGGATACGCAGTATTTT,CSAPERPGDTQYF
TRBJ2-1,TRBV4-3,once,TRBD1,TGCGCCAGCAGCGCGGACAGGGGGGGTGAGCAGTTCTTC,CASSADRGGEQFF
TRBJ1-1,TRBV27,-,TRBD1,TGTGCCAGCAGTTCCGACAGGGTAGGGACTGAAGCTTTCTTT,CASSSDRVGTEAFF
TRBJ2-2,TRBV7-6,-,-,TGTGCCAGCAGCCCCAACACGAACACCGGGGGGCTGTTTTTT,CASSPNTNTGGLFF
TRBJ2-5,TRBV7-8,few,-,TGTGCCAGCAGCACCCCTCTTGGTATCGAGACCCAGTACTTC,CASSTPLGIETQYF
TRBJ1-5,TRBV20-1,few,-,TGCAGTGCTAGGACAGGCAATCAGCCCCAGCATTTT,CSARTGNQPQHF
TRBJ1-2,TRBV18,-,-,TGTGCCAGCTCACCTAACCCGTTCCTCTATGGCTACACCTTC,CASSPNPFLYGYTF
TRBJ2-2,TRBV12-3/TRBV12-4,-,-,TGTGCCAGCAGTCGGGACGCCGGCGGGGAGCTGTTTTTT,CASSRDAGGELFF
TRBJ2-3,TRBV5-4,-,-,TGTGCCAGCAGCTTCGGAGAGGTGCCCCTCCAGTATTTT,CASSFGEVPLQYF
TRBJ2-3,TRBV2,few,-,TGTGCCAGCAGTGTAGCAGATACGCAGTATTTT,CASSVADTQYF
TRBJ1-5,TRBV28,-,-,TGTGCCAGCAGGGGGTCCCCCAATCAGCCCCAGCATTTT,CASRGSPNQPQHF
TRBJ1-1,TRBV2,-,TRBD1,TGTGCCAGCACCTGGGACAGGAGATTGAACACTGAAGCTTTCTTT,CASTWDRRLNTEAFF
TRBJ2-7,TRBV7-9,-,-,TGTGCCAGCAGCTTATCAACAGGGGAGCAGTACTTC,CASSLSTGEQYF
TRBJ2-1,TRBV7-3,-,TRBD1,TGTGCCAGCAGCTTGGACAGGGGTCCGACAAATGAGCAGTTCTTC,CASSLDRGPTNEQFF
TRBJ1-5,TRBV27,few,-,TGTGCCAGCAGTTTATCAGGAGGGGCGAGCAATCAGCCCCAGCATTTT,CASSLSGGASNQPQHF
TRBJ2-5,TRBV20-1,-,-,TGCAGTGCTAGCGGTAAAGGACTATCGGAGACCCAGTACTTC,CSASGKGLSETQYF